This T cell receptor (beta chain) comes out of a study of early T cells in non-severe SARS-CoV-2 infection (dated by TCRdb to the early 2020s). Some background on the complete study: Because TCR sequencing relied on bulk RNA taken from unsorted whole blood, pairing of alpha and beta chains was not possible. What the authors observed across the whole study: Matching against VDJdb was skewed toward anti-spike CD8 responses, likely underestimated virus-specific expansions, and missed private and CD4 specificities.

The CDR3 has 14 amino acids, counting the end cysteine and phenylalanine. The kept DNA is CDR3 alone, 42 bases in frame from the first base. CDR1 SQVTM and CDR2 ANQGSEA are derived from the germline V gene. The V end gives up 7 bases and the J end 4 bases, leaving 10 bases in the junction not matched to a gene. This clonotype was observed a handful of times. The specificity of this receptor is unknown. Base qualities are not recorded, but no much larger clone differs from it by a single base. A case-control design nested within a healthcare worker cohort in London, UK, was used, with weekly nasopharyngeal swab PCR tests and blood sampling performed. Healthcare workers were recruited between 23 and 31 March 2020, during the week of the UK lockdown, and were followed weekly for up to about 15 weeks. Receptor libraries were prepared by 5' RACE. The listed sequencing device is NextSeq 500. Unique molecular identifiers were attached to individual cDNA molecules in the TCR library protocol so that sequencing error and PCR bias could be corrected. Both TCR alpha and beta chains were sequenced, and tight co-correlation was observed between alpha and beta sequence abundances in each sample. Concerning the study's data processing: Decombinator V4 was used to annotate the V gene, J gene and CDR3 of the TCR sequences. TCRs were defined as expanded if a significant change between any two time points was detected under a Poisson model with p below 0.0001. TCR abundances were normalised to the total number of TCRs sequenced per sample and expressed as counts per million. MAIT TCRs were defined by TRAV1-2 paired with TRAJ12, TRAJ20 or TRAJ33, and iNKT TCRs by TRAV10 paired with TRAJ18. A search of VDJdb, accessed on 1 November 2021, was run for TCRs annotated to CMV, EBV and SARS-CoV-2, with TCRs annotated for multiple antigens excluded. The public reads were quality trimmed at Q25 with fastp and then assembled into clones with MiXCR by TCRdb, keeping productive beta chains. Rows are unified per CDR3 protein, each entry keeping the most common DNA and genes. These V and J calls originate from TCRdb's pipeline instead of the authors' own analysis. The sample table holds roughly 86,000 distinct CDR3 sequences, of which less than 8% were seen once. About 7.8% of the sample is in the top ten clones.

The material sequenced was whole blood. The receptor's source is an adult who was a healthcare worker with PCR-confirmed SARS-CoV-2 infection or an uninfected control (not recorded which). The rearranged chain carries TRBV29-1 and TRBJ1-1; 9 central nucleotides agree with TRBD1. DNA sequence: TGCAGCGGAAGAATCGGGACAGGGATCACTGAAGCTTTCTTT. Translation gives CSGRIGTGITEAFF.